This T cell receptor beta chain was profiled in a study of cytomegalovirus exposure and HLA in healthy donors. Study findings and constraints: Altogether, some 170 TCR beta chains were recorded as cytomegalovirus-associated. Roughly even sequencing depth across donors was the assumption behind the presence/absence analyses. Highly shared variants forming one cluster were likely a sequencing artifact.

Regarding this clone: Antigen unknown.

Germline lookup yields CDR1 SGHRS and CDR2 YFSETQ. CDR3 length: 13 residues. V lost 3 bases and J 6 bases, leaving 11 bases between the germline ends. The PCR made use of 60 Vbeta and 13 Jbeta primers. TCRdb's table, derived via immunoSEQ multiplex PCR, lists solely in-frame clones and lacks some. The sample contains fewer than 250,000 clones, approximately 79% of which appear only once. The V and J genes are TRBV5-1 and TRBJ2-3; D ambiguous. The specimen sequenced was PBMCs. The origin of this receptor is a woman aged 18-29 years in good health and CMV-seronegative. The chain's CDR3 is CASSSQSRDTQYF. CDR3 coding DNA: TGCGCCAGCAGCTCCCAATCTAGGGATACGCAGTATTTT.